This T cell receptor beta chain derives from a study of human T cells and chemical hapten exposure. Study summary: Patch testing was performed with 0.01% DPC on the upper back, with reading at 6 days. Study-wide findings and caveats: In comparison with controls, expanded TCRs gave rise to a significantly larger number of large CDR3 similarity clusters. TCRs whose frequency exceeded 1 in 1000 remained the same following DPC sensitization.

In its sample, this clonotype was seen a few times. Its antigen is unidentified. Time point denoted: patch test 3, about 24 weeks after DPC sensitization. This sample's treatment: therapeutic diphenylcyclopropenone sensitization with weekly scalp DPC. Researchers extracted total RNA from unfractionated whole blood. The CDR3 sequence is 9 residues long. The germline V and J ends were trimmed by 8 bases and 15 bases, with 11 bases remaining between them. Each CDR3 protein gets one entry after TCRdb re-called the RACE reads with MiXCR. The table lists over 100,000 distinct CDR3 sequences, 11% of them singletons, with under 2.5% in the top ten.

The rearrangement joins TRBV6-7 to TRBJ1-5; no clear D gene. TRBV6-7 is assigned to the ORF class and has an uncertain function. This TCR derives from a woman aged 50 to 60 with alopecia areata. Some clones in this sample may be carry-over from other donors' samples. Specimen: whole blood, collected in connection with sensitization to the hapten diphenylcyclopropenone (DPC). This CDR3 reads CASPLTPHF. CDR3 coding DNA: TGTGCCAGCCCCCTGACTCCGCATTTT.